Reported below is one TCR beta chain. This sample is drawn from a study of blood T cell repertoires in COVID-19. Study information: The United States, Italy and Spain supplied acute and convalescent COVID-19 samples. Sources were T cells, B-cell-depleted T cells, or PBMCs; the material itself was cDNA or gDNA.

Symptom resolution, clearance, or two negative PCRs marked the recovered donors of Cohort 3. The CDR3 extends over 16 amino acids. Germline V gene lookup returns CDR1 SGHRS and CDR2 YFSETQ. V was cut by 5 bases and J by 0 bases, with 17 bases left in between. Per the original methods: Reference gene primers were amplified, and this amplification served to estimate nucleated cell counts. Method: immunoSEQ multiplex PCR; TCRdb's copy keeps in-frame clones and lacks some. The DNA gave D and trimming, while V, J and clone size come from that table. The top ten hold 4.3% of the sample, which has roughly 290,000 clones, roughly 88% seen once.

The receptor's source is a woman aged 25 to 39 who had recovered from COVID-19. The sample comprised PBMCs or T cells enriched from blood (not recorded which). V usage is TRBV5-1 and J usage is TRBJ1-1; D not certain. The chain's CDR3 is CASSQNARELNTEAFF. The CDR3 DNA is TGCGCCAGCAGTCAAAACGCCCGGGAGTTGAACACTGAAGCTTTCTTT. The complete variable domain, with remaining parts taken from reference TRBV5-1 and TRBJ1-1, reads KAGVTQTPRYLIKTRGQQVTLSCSPISGHRSVSWYQQTPGQGLQFLFEYFSETQRNKGNFPGRFSGRQFSNSRSEMNVSTLELGDSALYLCASSQNARELNTEAFFGQGTRLTVV.